What follows are 30 T cell receptor beta chains derived from one specimen sequenced in a study of shared clonotypes between healthy human individuals. Sequencing was performed with immunoSEQ multiplex PCR; in TCRdb, only in-frame clones are kept and a portion is missing. The sample yields about 520,000 clones, more than 95% seen once. The sequencing sample was made of naive CD4+ T cells sorted from blood. The subset here: CD45RA+ positively selected. The receptors shown here come from a woman aged 25 to 39 in good health.

The chain links TRBV2 to TRBJ2-2, with TRBD2 matching 8 bases. Trimming removed 6 bases from V and 4 bases from J; junction bases left unmatched: 7. The CDR3 consists of 15 residues. Germline lookup yields CDR1 SNHLY and CDR2 FYNNEI. This CDR3 is CASRQSGSSTGELFF. CDR3 bases: TGTGCCAGCAGACAGAGCGGGAGCTCCACCGGGGAGCTGTTTTTT.

This chain uses TRBV7-3 with TRBJ2-1, with 8 bases aligning to TRBD2. V shed 5 bases, J shed 7 bases, and the junction held 10 bases outside the gene matches. CDR1 is SGHTA, CDR2 FQGTGA, per germline. The CDR3 totals 15 residues. CDR3 sequence (DNA): TGTGCCAGCAGCCCCATGGGACTAGAGGGGAATGAGCAGTTCTTC. Amino acid sequence: CASSPMGLEGNEQFF.

The chain carries TRBV6-5 and TRBJ2-7; 8 bases match TRBD1. CDR3 length: 14 amino acids. The germline V gene has CDR1 MNHEY and CDR2 SVGAGI. The ends lost 5 bases at V and 5 bases at J; junction bases unmatched: 8. CDR3 in DNA: TGTGCCAGCAGTCATGACAGGGGAAACAACGAGCAGTACTTC. Protein sequence: CASSHDRGNNEQYF.

The chain uses TRBV15 and TRBJ2-4; D is possibly TRBD2 (6 bases). Trimming stripped 1 base from V and 12 bases from J, with 19 bases between. The CDR3 runs 15 residues. Germline assignment: CDR1 LNHNV and CDR2 YYDKDF (reference sequence). The CDR3 DNA sequence: TGTGCCACCAGCAGAGGGGAGGCTGGGATAGGCGGTCAGTACTTC. Translating gives CATSRGEAGIGGQYF.

V is TRBV28 and J is TRBJ2-7, with a tentative D call TRBD2 (6 bases). Germline-derived CDR1 and CDR2 are MDHEN and SYDVKM. This CDR3 is 12 amino acids long. Trimming left V 7 bases short and J 4 bases short, with 11 bases between. This CDR3 reads CASNAGPYEQYF. The CDR3 bases are TGTGCCAGCAATGCGGGACCTTACGAGCAGTACTTC.

The J gene is TRBJ2-3, the V gene TRBV6-1; the D gene is possibly TRBD1 (6 bases). V dropped 10 bases and J dropped 2 bases, with 13 bases sitting between them. This CDR3 comprises 13 residues. Germline V gives CDR1 MNHNS, CDR2 SASEGT. The CDR3 loop reads CATQGGVTDTQYF. In DNA form, the CDR3 reads TGTGCCACCCAAGGGGGAGTCACAGATACGCAGTATTTT.

The J gene is TRBJ2-7, the V gene TRBV6-5; 10 bases fit TRBD1. CDR3 length: 16 residues. V dropped 4 bases and J dropped 4; count of bases not matched to a gene: 10. The germline gives CDR1 MNHEY, CDR2 SVGAGI. The CDR3 here is CASSSRFRQGAYEQYF. The DNA of the CDR3 is TGTGCCAGCAGTTCCCGCTTCAGACAGGGGGCTTACGAGCAGTACTTC.

The rearrangement joins TRBV5-1 to TRBJ2-3, with 11 bases lining up with TRBD2. The germline gives CDR1 SGHRS, CDR2 YFSETQ. V trimming: 4 bases; J trimming: 1 base; junction bases outside the gene matches: 5. This CDR3 contains 16 residues. This CDR3 reads CASSILAGGGTDTQYF. CDR3 nucleotides: TGCGCCAGCAGCATTTTAGCGGGAGGGGGCACAGATACGCAGTATTTT.

This clone was seen more than once but under ten times. The chain carries TRBV20-1 and TRBJ1-4; D call uncertain. Germline CDR1 and CDR2: DFQATT and SNEGSKA (reference sequence). Between the trimmed V and J ends, which lost 3 bases and 4 bases, there was a span of 3 bases. The CDR3 is 11 amino acids. The CDR3 protein is CSARDNEKLFF. CDR3 DNA: TGCAGTGCTAGGGATAATGAAAAACTGTTTTTT.

The rearrangement uses TRBV4-2 and TRBJ2-1; 9 positions match TRBD2. Trimming cost V 6 bases and J 6 bases; bases outside gene matches: 12. Germline lookup yields CDR1 LGHNA and CDR2 YNFKEQ. CDR3 length: 16 residues. CDR3 region: CASRISGSRGSNEQFF. In DNA, the CDR3 is TGTGCCAGCAGAATTAGCGGGAGTCGAGGAAGCAATGAGCAGTTCTTC.

The chain combines TRBV4-1 with TRBJ1-5; 7 bases map to TRBD1. There are 18 residues in the CDR3. V lost 5 bases and J lost 5; bases outside the gene matches: 18. Per germline, CDR1 MGHRA and CDR2 YSYEKL. CDR3: CASSNSGTVSGIHQPQHF. The DNA for the CDR3 is TGCGCCAGCAGCAATTCCGGGACAGTGAGTGGTATCCATCAGCCCCAGCATTTT.

This sequence joins TRBV28 and TRBJ2-7; D may be TRBD1 (5 bases). The CDR3 length is 14 residues. Germline loops: CDR1 MDHEN, CDR2 SYDVKM. The ends were cut back, 8 bases at V and 4 bases at J, with 18 bases in the middle. CDR3 amino acids: CASSDTGIVYEQYF. The DNA for the CDR3 is TGTGCCAGCTCTGATACAGGTATCGTATACGAGCAGTACTTC.

The chain is built from TRBV7-2 and TRBJ2-5; TRBD1 agrees at 8 bases. The DNA matches TRBJ2-7 better at its end, which makes the J call doubtful. The CDR3 consists of 15 residues. Germline V gene sequence: CDR1 SGHTA, CDR2 FQGNSA. The CDR3 reads CASSSQGAVLYEQYF. For the CDR3, the DNA is TGTGCCAGCAGCTCTCAGGGGGCGGTTCTTTACGAGCAGTACTTC.

This rearrangement joins TRBV4-2 to TRBJ2-7; 15 bases are a match to TRBD2. CDR1 is LGHNA, CDR2 YNFKEQ, per germline. The trim removed 3 bases at V and 5 bases at J, leaving 8 bases unmatched. The CDR3 runs to 17 residues. CDR3 residues: CASSQGGLAGGSHEQYF. CDR3 nucleotide sequence: TGTGCCAGCAGCCAGGGGGGACTAGCGGGAGGATCCCACGAGCAGTACTTC.

This chain joins TRBV7-2 and TRBJ1-5, with no clear D. The CDR3 is 20 amino acids. CDR1 is SGHTA and CDR2 is FQGNSA in the germline V gene. V was pared by 0 bases and J by 0 bases, with 21 bases between. CDR3 in amino acids: CASSLATAGTGLYSNQPQHF. CDR3 DNA: TGTGCCAGCAGCTTAGCTACAGCAGGTACCGGCCTCTATAGCAATCAGCCCCAGCATTTT.

The chain is built from TRBV19 and TRBJ1-5; 7 bases align to TRBD1. J lost 4 bases, V lost 5 bases, and 5 bases had no gene match. The CDR3 is 14 amino acids. Germline V CDR1 and CDR2: LNHDA, SQIVND (reference sequence). CDR3 sequence (DNA): TGTGCCAGTAGTGTGCGACAGGGTAATCAGCCCCAGCATTTT. This sequence encodes CASSVRQGNQPQHF. The variable domain in full, completed from reference TRBV19 and TRBJ1-5, reads DGGITQSPKYLFRKEGQNVTLSCEQNLNHDAMYWYRQDPGQGLRLIYYSQIVNDFQKGDIAEGYSVSREKKESFPLTVTSAQKNPTAFYLCASSVRQGNQPQHFGDGTRLSIL.

The V and J genes are TRBV11-2 and TRBJ1-1, with D perhaps TRBD1 (6 bases). This CDR3 is built from 18 residues. CDR1 and CDR2 from the germline V gene are SGHAT and FQNNGV. Trimming left V 4 bases short and J 0 bases short, with 21 bases between. The chain's CDR3 is CASSSGIRTGTLNTEAFF. The CDR3 DNA reads as TGTGCCAGCAGCTCCGGAATTAGAACCGGGACATTGAACACTGAAGCTTTCTTT.

The V gene is TRBV6-6, the J gene TRBJ2-1; 8 bases map to TRBD1. The CDR3 has 14 amino acids. J was trimmed by 8 bases and V by 8 bases; bases with no gene match: 11. Germline loops: CDR1 MNHNY, CDR2 SVGAGI (reference sequence). CDR3 loop: CASGWTGPGDEQFF. Here the CDR3 DNA reads TGTGCCAGCGGCTGGACAGGGCCAGGAGATGAGCAGTTCTTC.

The chain is built from TRBV15 and TRBJ1-1, with D perhaps TRBD1 (6 bases). Germline CDR1 is LNHNV and CDR2 is YYDKDF (reference sequence). Deletions cut 0 bases from V and 4 bases from J, with 9 bases between. The length of the CDR3 is 14 residues. CDR3 protein: CATSRDPGATEAFF. CDR3 sequence (DNA): TGTGCCACCAGCAGAGATCCAGGGGCCACTGAAGCTTTCTTT.

J is TRBJ1-2 and V is TRBV28, with D hard to call. Trimming left V 2 bases short and J 6 bases short, with 13 bases between. In germline, CDR1 is MDHEN, CDR2 SYDVKM. The CDR3 runs 14 residues. The DNA of the CDR3 is TGTGCCAGCAGTTTAAGTACGCGCTTTGATGGCTACACCTTC. Its translation is CASSLSTRFDGYTF.

The chain is built from TRBV7-8 and TRBJ2-7; D may be TRBD1 or TRBD2 (5 bases each). V dropped 8 bases and J dropped 0 bases, with 20 bases sitting between them. CDR3 length: 16 amino acids. CDR1 and CDR2 from the germline V gene are SGHVS and FQNEAQ. The CDR3 spells CASRPPSGPYSYEQYF. CDR3 DNA sequence: TGTGCCAGCCGGCCCCCATCGGGACCCTACTCCTACGAGCAGTACTTC. The full variable domain, completed using reference TRBV7-8 and TRBJ2-7, is GAGVSQSPRYKVAKRGQDVALRCDPISGHVSLFWYQQALGQGPEFLTYFQNEAQLDKSGLPSDRFFAERPEGSVSTLKIQRTQQEDSAVYLCASRPPSGPYSYEQYFGPGTRLTVT.

J is TRBJ1-1 and V is TRBV19; D perhaps matches TRBD1 (6 bases). The CDR3 length is 15 residues. Germline assignment: CDR1 LNHDA and CDR2 SQIVND (reference sequence). V was trimmed by 2 bases and J by 5 bases, leaving 15 bases between them. In DNA, the CDR3 is TGTGCCAGTAGTATAACGCAGGGGACGGGAACTGAAGCTTTCTTT. Residues: CASSITQGTGTEAFF.

The V gene is TRBV6-5, the J gene TRBJ2-2; D uncertain. Germline loops: CDR1 MNHEY, CDR2 SVGAGI. V shed 5 bases and J shed 5 bases, with 15 bases lying between them. This CDR3 comprises 15 residues. In nucleotides, the CDR3 is TGTGCCAGCAGTAACGACAAGAGGCCTACCGGGGAGCTGTTTTTT. It specifies CASSNDKRPTGELFF.

The CDR3 reads CASRTGLAGSYEQYF. In DNA, the CDR3 is TGTGCCAGCAGAACCGGTCTAGCGGGATCCTACGAGCAGTACTTC. This chain links TRBV6-6 with TRBJ2-7; 9 nucleotides line up with TRBD2. The CDR3 runs to 15 residues. Germline-derived CDR1 and CDR2 are MNHNY and SVGAGI (reference sequence). V lost 6 bases, J lost 1 base, and 7 bases stayed unmatched.

In this sample, this clone turned up once. J is TRBJ2-7 and V is TRBV27; D might be TRBD1 or TRBD2, each matching 6 bases. The V end was cut by 6 bases, the J end by 0 bases, with 21 bases between. CDR3 size: 17 residues. From germline, CDR1 is MNHEY and CDR2 SMNVEV (reference sequence). The CDR3: CASRPQAGGGGSYEQYF. Here the CDR3 DNA reads TGTGCCAGCAGACCCCAGGCGGGCGGAGGGGGCTCCTACGAGCAGTACTTC.

This clone has a single count. J is TRBJ1-1 and V is TRBV7-6; a possible D gene is TRBD1 (5 bases). Trimming stripped 2 bases from V and 3 bases from J, with 10 bases between. The CDR3 is 14 residues long. Per the germline V gene, CDR1 is SGHVS and CDR2 is FNYEAQ. CDR3 sequence: CASSLKGRDTEAFF. The CDR3, as DNA: TGTGCCAGCAGCTTAAAGGGGCGGGACACTGAAGCTTTCTTT.

J is TRBJ2-7 and V is TRBV7-2; D is unresolved. Germline V lookup: CDR1 SGHTA, CDR2 FQGNSA. V was cut by 6 bases and J by 2 bases, with 14 bases left in between. The CDR3 covers 14 residues. The CDR3 spells CASSFQDGPYEQYF. As DNA, the CDR3 is TGTGCCAGCAGTTTCCAGGACGGCCCCTACGAGCAGTACTTC.

The chain joins TRBV18 to TRBJ2-7; no clear D. Germline V gives CDR1 KGHSH, CDR2 LQKENI. V shed 6 bases and J shed 0 bases, with 15 bases lying between them. The CDR3 totals 15 residues. For the CDR3, the DNA is TGTGCCAGCTCTCCCCTAGGTGGGGACTCCTACGAGCAGTACTTC. This sequence encodes CASSPLGGDSYEQYF. Drawing the rest from reference TRBV18 and TRBJ2-7, the complete variable domain is NAGVMQNPRHLVRRRGQEARLRCSPMKGHSHVYWYRQLPEEGLKFMVYLQKENIIDESGMPKERFSAEFPKEGPSILRIQQVVRGDSAAYFCASSPLGGDSYEQYFGPGTRLTVT.

On this clone: The same CDR3 also results from other DNA sequences found in this sample. V and J are TRBV28 and TRBJ2-1; D may match TRBD1 or TRBD2 (5 bases each). The CDR3 is 15 amino acids. Germline CDR1 MDHEN, CDR2 SYDVKM. V lost 2 bases, J lost 1 base, and 9 bases lay in between. DNA of the CDR3: TGTGCCAGCAGTTTAGGGACGGGGTCCTACAATGAGCAGTTCTTC. It is translated as CASSLGTGSYNEQFF. The full variable domain, rest sourced from reference TRBV28 and TRBJ2-1, is DVKVTQSSRYLVKRTGEKVFLECVQDMDHENMFWYRQDPGLGLRLIYFSYDVKMKEKGDIPEGYSVSREKKERFSLILESASTNQTSMYLCASSLGTGSYNEQFFGPGTRLTVL.

The V and J genes are TRBV7-6 and TRBJ1-1; D remains ambiguous. Trimming stripped 0 bases from V and 4 bases from J, with 9 bases between. The CDR3 is 14 amino acids. CDR1 SGHVS and CDR2 FNYEAQ come from the germline V gene. The CDR3 loop reads CASSLALRATEAFF. CDR3 coding DNA: TGTGCCAGCAGCTTAGCGCTACGGGCCACTGAAGCTTTCTTT.